A selection of T cell receptor delta chains follows, all from one sample in a study of gamma-delta chains in newborns, infants, children. TCRdb redid the clone calls on the reads with CATT. The table records around 11,000 delta-chain clones, around 3% of them present only once. Source material: blood. These receptors came from a child who was a newborn, infant or young child, either healthy, febrile or measles-vaccinated (not recorded which). CDR3s include the opening cysteine and the closing phenylalanine or tryptophan. D genes are given only for firm matches. Size tells how often a clone was seen (once, few, many) or the class of an expanded clone, and some rows leave it out.

J: TRDJ1; D: TRDD3; length: 23; size: few; V: TRDV1; CDR3: CALGAHFPPTNHWGMRGTDKLIF; DNA: TGTGCTCTTGGGGCTCACTTCCCGCCGACGAACCACTGGGGGATGAGGGGCACCGATAAACTCATCTTT
J: TRDJ1; D: TRDD3; length: 19; size: -; V: TRDV1; CDR3: CALGELPYWGILYADKLIF; DNA: TGTGCTCTTGGGGAACTCCCGTACTGGGGGATATTGTACGCCGATAAACTCATCTTT
J: TRDJ2; D: -; length: 16; size: few; V: TRDV2; CDR3: CACDTVGLGLTAQLFF; DNA: TGTGCCTGTGACACCGTAGGACTGGGTTTGACAGCACAACTCTTCTTT
J: TRDJ1; D: TRDD3; length: 19; size: few; V: TRDV3; CDR3: CASATPGSDWGIYTDKLIF; DNA: TGTGCCTCCGCCACCCCGGGGTCCGACTGGGGGATCTACACCGATAAACTCATCTTT
J: TRDJ1; D: -; length: 15; size: few; V: TRDV1; CDR3: CALGELSPRPDKLIF; DNA: TGTGCTCTTGGGGAACTGTCTCCGCGTCCCGATAAACTCATCTTT
J: TRDJ1; D: -; length: 15; size: -; V: TRDV3; CDR3: CAFYVPLTYTDKLIF; DNA: TGTGCCTTTTACGTCCCTCTGACCTACACCGATAAACTCATCTTT
J: TRDJ1; D: TRDD3; length: 24; size: few; V: TRDV1; CDR3: CALGDWAFSNYRGIRDTYTDKLIF; DNA: TGTGCTCTTGGGGACTGGGCCTTCTCAAATTACCGGGGGATACGAGATACGTACACTGATAAACTCATCTTT
J: TRDJ1; D: TRDD3; length: 18; size: few; V: TRDV1; CDR3: CALGEFCGLGAHTDKLIF; DNA: TGTGCTCTTGGGGAATTTTGTGGGCTGGGGGCTCACACCGATAAACTCATCTTT
J: TRDJ1; D: -; length: 18; size: few; V: TRDV3; CDR3: CAFTHQYVGGSYTDKLIF; DNA: TGTGCCTTTACCCACCAATACGTCGGGGGTTCGTACACCGATAAACTCATCTTT
J: TRDJ1; D: -; length: 17; size: -; V: TRDV1; CDR3: CALGDPRPHAHTDKLIF; DNA: TGTGCTCTTGGGGACCCTCGTCCCCACGCACACACCGATAAACTCATCTTT
J: TRDJ1; D: -; length: 22; size: few; V: TRDV1; CDR3: CALGERLQLGEIPQPYTDKLIF; DNA: TGTGCTCTTGGGGAACGACTCCAACTGGGCGAGATCCCTCAACCGTACACCGATAAACTCATCTTT
J: TRDJ1; D: TRDD3; length: 22; size: -; V: TRDV1; CDR3: CALGIPVSGLGDSWVDTDKLIF; DNA: TGTGCTCTTGGGATCCCCGTTTCCGGACTGGGGGATAGTTGGGTAGACACCGATAAACTCATCTTT
J: TRDJ1; D: -; length: 18; size: -; V: TRDV1; CDR3: CALGEAYYAGDPFDKLIF; DNA: TGTGCTCTTGGGGAAGCATACTACGCCGGGGACCCTTTCGATAAACTCATCTTT
J: TRDJ3; D: TRDD3; length: 20; size: -; V: TRDV2; CDR3: CACDTVRAGGYSWDARQMFF; DNA: TGTGCCTGTGACACCGTAAGAGCTGGGGGATACTCCTGGGACGCCCGACAGATGTTTTTC
J: TRDJ1; D: TRDD3; length: 28; size: -; V: TRDV1; CDR3: CALGELKKALHFLPYDWGIVTHTDKLIF; DNA: TGTGCTCTTGGGGAACTGAAAAAAGCCCTTCACTTCCTACCTTACGACTGGGGGATTGTCACCCACACCGATAAACTCATCTTT
J: TRDJ1; D: -; length: 20; size: -; V: TRDV2; CDR3: CACDTVRILINWEICGRLIF; DNA: TGTGCCTGTGACACCGTTCGAATCCTGATAAACTGGGAGATATGCGGGCGCCTCATCTTT
J: TRDJ1; D: -; length: 16; size: -; V: TRDV2; CDR3: CACDTIGGAYTDKLIF; DNA: TGTGCCTGTGACACGATCGGGGGCGCTTACACCGATAAACTCATCTTT
J: TRDJ1; D: TRDD3; length: 13; size: few; V: TRDV3; CDR3: CAFKLGDTDKLIF; DNA: TGTGCCTTTAAACTGGGGGATACCGATAAACTCATCTTT
J: TRDJ1; D: -; length: 13; size: medium-sized; V: TRDV1; CDR3: CALGVNIPDKLIF; DNA: TGTGCTCTTGGGGTTAATATCCCCGATAAACTCATCTTT
J: TRDJ2; D: -; length: 17; size: -; V: TRDV1; CDR3: CALGEGSGYPLTAQLFF; DNA: TGTGCTCTTGGGGAAGGTAGTGGGTACCCTTTGACAGCACAACTCTTCTTT
J: TRDJ1; D: TRDD3; length: 18; size: -; V: TRDV2; CDR3: CACDSLLGDTPTHDKLIF; DNA: TGTGCCTGTGACTCCCTACTGGGGGATACGCCCACCCACGATAAACTCATCTTT
J: TRDJ1; D: -; length: 18; size: -; V: TRDV3; CDR3: CAFSNQGLPPGIADKLIF; DNA: TGTGCCTTTAGCAACCAAGGCCTTCCCCCAGGTATCGCCGATAAACTCATCTTT
J: TRDJ1; D: TRDD3; length: 20; size: -; V: TRDV1; CDR3: CALGEPSRTGGYVGTDKLIF; DNA: TGTGCTCTTGGGGAACCCTCGCGTACTGGGGGATACGTAGGCACCGATAAACTCATCTTT
J: TRDJ1; D: -; length: 19; size: -; V: TRDV3; CDR3: CALSVTYELDKGVTDKLIF; DNA: TGTGCCCTCAGCGTCACCTACGAACTGGACAAAGGGGTCACCGATAAACTCATCTTT
J: TRDJ1; D: TRDD3; length: 17; size: few; V: TRDV2; CDR3: CACDSVLGDTRSDKLIF; DNA: TGTGCCTGTGACTCCGTACTGGGGGATACGCGTTCCGATAAACTCATCTTT
J: TRDJ2; D: -; length: 15; size: -; V: TRDV1; CDR3: CALGEKWDSRAQLFF; DNA: TGTGCTCTTGGGGAAAAGTGGGATTCACGCGCACAACTCTTCTTT
J: TRDJ2; D: -; length: 19; size: medium-sized; V: TRDV1; CDR3: CALGEPCSYRTGGTAQLFF; DNA: TGTGCTCTTGGGGAACCTTGCTCCTACCGTACCGGAGGGACAGCACAACTCTTCTTT
J: TRDJ1; D: TRDD3; length: 22; size: few; V: TRDV2; CDR3: CACDTITSTGGYEEVQIDKLIF; DNA: TGTGCCTGCGACACCATTACTTCGACTGGGGGATACGAGGAAGTACAGATCGATAAACTCATCTTT
J: TRDJ1; D: -; length: 14; size: -; V: TRDV1; CDR3: CALGEPWGGDKLIF; DNA: TGTGCTCTTGGGGAACCCTGGGGAGGGGATAAACTCATCTTT
J: TRDJ1; D: -; length: 16; size: -; V: TRDV3; CDR3: CAFPPSAFLYTDKLIF; DNA: TGTGCCTTCCCGCCTTCCGCTTTTCTGTACACCGATAAACTCATCTTT
J: TRDJ1; D: TRDD3; length: 23; size: few; V: TRDV1; CDR3: CALGTSFPPLERGIRGVSDKLIF; DNA: TGTGCTCTTGGGACTTCCTTCCCGCCCTTGGAGAGGGGGATACGCGGTGTCTCCGATAAACTCATCTTT
J: TRDJ1; D: TRDD3; length: 17; size: medium-sized; V: TRDV1; CDR3: CALGELWGSPYTDKLIF; DNA: TGTGCTCTTGGGGAACTCTGGGGGAGTCCTTACACCGATAAACTCATCTTT
J: TRDJ3; D: TRDD3; length: 18; size: -; V: TRDV2; CDR3: CACDSGGWSSWDTRQMFF; DNA: TGTGCCTGTGATTCTGGGGGATGGAGCTCCTGGGACACCCGACAGATGTTTTTC
J: TRDJ1; D: -; length: 15; size: few; V: TRDV2; CDR3: CACAAPVPYTDKLIF; DNA: TGTGCCTGTGCCGCCCCTGTACCGTACACCGATAAACTCATCTTT
J: TRDJ1; D: -; length: 15; size: -; V: TRDV3; CDR3: CAFMGAQFYTDKLIF; DNA: TGTGCCTTTATGGGGGCCCAGTTTTACACCGATAAACTCATCTTT
J: TRDJ1; D: TRDD3; length: 19; size: few; V: TRDV1; CDR3: CALGTTYWGIRRGTDKLIF; DNA: TGTGCTCTTGGGACCACGTACTGGGGGATACGAAGGGGAACCGATAAACTCATCTTT
J: TRDJ1; D: -; length: 15; size: few; V: TRDV3; CDR3: CACCPGTSDTDKLIF; DNA: TGTGCCTGTTGCCCGGGGACCTCCGACACCGATAAACTCATCTTT
J: TRDJ1; D: -; length: 18; size: few; V: TRDV1; CDR3: CALGDPLLGIQDTDKLIF; DNA: TGTGCTCTTGGGGACCCGTTGCTGGGGATTCAGGACACCGATAAACTCATCTTT
J: TRDJ1; D: -; length: 17; size: few; V: TRDV3; CDR3: CAFLRGVPLLESDKLIF; DNA: TGTGCCTTTCTGCGCGGGGTACCCCTTCTAGAGTCCGATAAACTCATCTTT
J: TRDJ1; D: TRDD3; length: 17; size: -; V: TRDV2; CDR3: CACSRLGVDQGTDKLIF; DNA: TGTGCCTGTTCCCGTCTGGGGGTCGACCAGGGGACCGATAAACTCATCTTT
J: TRDJ1; D: TRDD2; length: 19; size: few; V: TRDV3; CDR3: CASGLPRVWGPYYTDKLIF; DNA: TGTGCCTCCGGCCTTCCTCGGGTGTGGGGACCTTATTACACCGATAAACTCATCTTT
J: TRDJ4; D: TRDD3; length: 18; size: few; V: TRDV2; CDR3: CACDPVLGDTLGARPLIF; DNA: TGTGCCTGTGACCCTGTACTGGGGGATACCCTAGGGGCCAGACCCCTGATCTTT
J: TRDJ1; D: TRDD2; length: 17; size: -; V: TRDV1; CDR3: CALGAGPSYTPGVKLIF; DNA: TGTGCTCTTGGGGCTGGACCTTCCTACACTCCTGGGGTTAAACTCATCTTT
J: TRDJ3; D: -; length: 18; size: -; V: TRDV2; CDR3: CACDTVGSSSWYTRQMFF; DNA: TGTGCCTGTGACACCGTGGGGTCCTCCTCCTGGTACACCCGACAGATGTTTTTC
J: TRDJ2; D: TRDD3; length: 18; size: -; V: TRDV2; CDR3: CACDSLTGGPLLTAQLFF; DNA: TGTGCCTGTGACTCCCTCACTGGGGGTCCCCTTTTGACAGCACAACTCTTCTTT
J: TRDJ1; D: TRDD3; length: 21; size: medium-sized; V: TRDV1; CDR3: CALGELHRAELGDTGSDKLIF; DNA: TGTGCTCTTGGGGAACTACACCGAGCGGAGCTGGGGGATACAGGATCCGATAAACTCATCTTT
J: TRDJ1; D: TRDD3; length: 16; size: medium-sized; V: TRDV2; CDR3: CACDPLLGDTTDKLIF; DNA: TGTGCCTGTGACCCTCTACTGGGGGATACGACCGATAAACTCATCTTT
J: TRDJ1; D: TRDD3; length: 14; size: -; V: TRDV2; CDR3: CACDTVLGGGKLIF; DNA: TGTGCCTGTGACACTGTACTGGGGGGAGGTAAACTCATCTTT